The T cell receptor (beta chain) described here comes from a study of blood T cell repertoires in COVID-19. About the research overall: Specimens from acute and convalescent COVID-19 originated in the United States, Italy and Spain.

Using immunoSEQ multiplex PCR, the repertoire was profiled, and TCRdb retains in-frame clones only, with some absent. The sample records fewer than 250,000 clones, roughly 86% being singletons. The sample was peripheral blood. The sequence was obtained from a man between 60 and 75 years old with acute or convalescent COVID-19.

The DNA of the CDR3 is TGTGCCACCAGCAGGAGCGGGCAGGGGGACACTGAAGCTTTCTTT. The encoded protein is CATSRSGQGDTEAFF. This chain connects TRBV15 to TRBJ1-1, with 7 positions matching TRBD1. The CDR3 has 15 residues. The V segment lost 3 bases and the J segment 3 bases; nucleotides outside the gene matches: 7. The germline gives CDR1 LNHNV, CDR2 YYDKDF (reference sequence).